This T cell receptor (beta chain) was captured in a study of CD8+ T cells in alopecia areata listed by TCRdb under 2018. At the level of the whole study: The treated patients, all with moderate-to-severe alopecia areata, were enrolled in an open-label pilot trial of oral tofacitinib given at 5 to 10 mg twice daily. Patients stayed on tofacitinib for 6 to 18 months and then had 6 months of follow-up off drug so that delayed response and recurrence could be assessed. For the treated patients, the SALT score, which quantifies what percentage of scalp surface area is affected, served as the measure of disease severity. The study used high-throughput TCRbeta sequencing to examine T cell clonal expansion in alopecia areata, in both the C3H/HeJ mouse model and human patients. In humans, TCRbeta sequencing was performed on scalp tissue and on sorted CD4+ and CD8+ peripheral blood T cells from healthy controls and from patients with patchy or totalis/universalis alopecia areata. Biopsies were taken from tofacitinib-treated patients at baseline and at 4 and 24 weeks of treatment, and a later scalp biopsy was taken in several of the tofacitinib-treated patients. Scalp clonality was compared among normal scalp (n=4), patchy alopecia areata scalp (n=8), and alopecia totalis/universalis scalp (n=8). The RNA source kit depended on sample type: the PAXgene miRNA kit for fixed scalp, the miRNeasy kit for PBMCs, and the RNeasy kit for mouse skin. TCRbeta CDR3 regions were amplified by immunoSEQ multiplex PCR using 35 Vbeta forward and 13 Jbeta reverse primers. Here is what the overall study found, with its caveats: Compared with normal scalp, lesional scalp, particularly in alopecia totalis/universalis, had higher clonality and more expanded CD8+ clones, which suggests antigenic drive. The treated cohort was small, with a single nonresponder, so links between baseline CD8+ expansion and response need larger studies. Scalp clonality and the number of expanded CD8+ clones among the top 100 scalp clones were significantly decreased by tofacitinib. Compared with mice, TCR sequences shared between patients were less clear, possibly partly because of HLA diversity across the patient population. Unlike mouse skin, which is dominated by gammadelta T cells, normal human skin has resident alphabeta T cells that are also sequenced, and this complicates analysis of the scalp TCR repertoire. Many expanded lesional clones were found to persist in scalp and blood during tofacitinib treatment, and relapse after treatment cessation may be partly explained by this persistence.

CDR1 and CDR2, per the germline V gene, are LGHNA and YSLEER. The CDR3, cysteine through phenylalanine, is 14 amino acids long. Left in the record is the CDR3 DNA by itself, 42 bases read in frame from the first base. V loses 6 bases of germline sequence and J loses 7 bases, and the interval between the two ends is 15 bases. This clone was recorded a few times. Its antigen remains unidentified. Base quality data are lacking; no much larger clone is found one base away. Library construction relied on the immunoSEQ multiplex PCR assay. RNA was extracted from all samples and reverse transcribed into cDNA, which served as template for TCR sequencing. First-strand cDNA was synthesized using SuperScript III with a 2:1 mix of oligo-dT and random hexamers. A synthetic immune receptor repertoire was used to assess amplification bias, and residual bias was removed computationally. The paper's data handling went like this. After raw reads were preprocessed to remove errors, the CDR3 was defined following IMGT conventions as running from the conserved cysteine to phenylalanine. Clonality was computed as 1 minus the Shannon entropy, with the entropy normalized by log2 of the number of productive unique TCRs. CD4 or CD8 identity of scalp clones was inferred by cross-referencing scalp TCRbeta sequences with sorted blood CD4 and CD8 repertoires. The table was pulled from immuneACCESS by TCRdb, which kept in-frame rearrangements only. Such tables lose some clones; where checked, under half of the loss comes from unresolved V genes, and the rest has no known cause. The D gene and trimming were derived from the DNA, and the V and J assignments and clone size from that table. The table for this sample lists 250,000 to 300,000 clones; nearly 60% of them were counted only once. Under 2% of the sample rests with the top ten.

In light of the paper, this sample's time point label describes: roughly 26 weeks on oral tofacitinib. The label giving this sample's treatment or condition can be read as: oral pan-JAK inhibitor, 5-10 mg twice daily. Lesional scalp punch biopsies and peripheral blood were collected from alopecia areata patients. PBMCs were isolated by density centrifugation and stained for CD3, CD4 and CD8, and CD4+ and CD8+ T cells were sorted on a FACSAria. Recombination linked TRBV4-3 to TRBJ2-2; the D segment may tentatively be TRBD1 or TRBD2, each giving 7 matched bases. The sample here was CD4+ T cells sorted from blood, taken at week 24, from a patient treated with tofacitinib. This TCR was sampled from a human donor with alopecia areata. The nucleotide sequence reads TGCGCCAGCAGGGGAGGGGGCCAGGTCGGGGAGCTGTTTTTT. It is translated as CASRGGGQVGELFF.